One sample yielded the 6 T cell receptor beta chains listed below, sequenced in a study of prognosis after radiotherapy for stage I lung cancer. The study amplified the TCR beta CDR3 region from genomic DNA. This amplification was carried out by two rounds of multiplex PCR. Primers specific to each TRBV and TRBJ gene drove first-round PCR. TCRdb itself ran the multiplex PCR reads through MiXCR, one entry per CDR3 protein. The repertoire holds under 20,000 distinct CDR3 sequences, roughly two fifths seen once, with around 40% in the top ten. Sequencing used PBMCs, obtained before or after stereotactic body radiation therapy (not recorded which). The receptors were sampled from a donor over 45 with non-small cell lung cancer.

This clonotype was seen only a few times. The V and J genes are TRBV20-1 and TRBJ2-5; TRBD2 aligns across 8 bases. The V and J ends lost 3 bases and 5 bases, in that order; junction bases with no gene match: 5. The CDR3 spans 13 residues. CDR1 DFQATT and CDR2 SNEGSKA come from the germline V gene (reference sequence). The CDR3, as DNA: TGCAGTGCTAGCGGGGGGGCATCGGAGACCCAGTACTTC. Its translation is CSASGGASETQYF.

A note on this clonotype: One end of the junction varies from germline; a read error may be responsible. The chain recombines TRBV15 with TRBJ2-7; TRBD1 aligns across 8 bases. The CDR3 sequence is 15 residues long. CDR1 and CDR2 (germline): LNHNV, YYDKDF (reference sequence). The CDR3 loop reads CVTSIYRGYSYEQYF. CDR3 nucleotide sequence: TGTGTCACCAGCATATACAGGGGGTACTCCTACGAGCAGTACTTC.

This clonotype was seen many times. The J gene is TRBJ1-2, the V gene TRBV12-3 or TRBV12-4, with 9 nucleotides matching TRBD1. The CDR3 is 13 amino acids. The V and J ends lost 6 bases and 6 bases, in that order; junction bases with no gene match: 5. DNA for the CDR3: TGTGCCAGCAGACCCGGGACAGGGAATGGCTACACCTTC. Amino acids: CASRPGTGNGYTF.

Note on this clonotype: At one of its ends the junction is not consistent with the germline gene, which may arise from a read error. The chain recombines TRBV5-1 with TRBJ2-7; D remains ambiguous. The germline CDR1 and CDR2 sequences are SGHRS and YFSETQ. The CDR3 loop spans 11 amino acids. The CDR3: CANSLGGEQYF. In DNA form, the CDR3 reads TGCGCCAACAGCTTGGGTGGAGAGCAGTACTTC.

V usage is TRBV12-3 or TRBV12-4 and J usage is TRBJ2-2, with 8 bases that match TRBD2. This CDR3 is 15 amino acids long. V trimming: 5 bases; J trimming: 5 bases; junction bases outside the gene matches: 7. The CDR3 reads CASSKLGLGTGELFF. The CDR3 DNA reads as TGTGCCAGCAGTAAACTGGGACTAGGAACCGGGGAGCTGTTTTTT.

This clonotype occurred a few times. V and J are TRBV20-1 and TRBJ1-1; weak D call: TRBD1 (6 bases). Germline loops: CDR1 DFQATT, CDR2 SNEGSKA (reference sequence). The CDR3 has 17 residues. The germline V and J ends were trimmed by 2 bases and 5 bases, with 24 bases remaining between them. The CDR3 reads CSARPSVQGGEWTEAFF. The CDR3, as DNA: TGCAGTGCTAGACCCTCGGTACAGGGCGGGGAGTGGACTGAAGCTTTCTTT.